The clone carrying this TCR beta chain occurred many times. No antigen is known for it. Molecular-barcoded quantitative 5'-RACE produced these TCR beta libraries. TCRdb called the 5' RACE reads again in MiXCR, with one record for every CDR3 protein. The data show about 840,000 distinct CDR3 sequences, about an eighth seen once. These data come from a study of CD8 T cells in ankylosing spondylitis. Study-level results: Characteristic, it appeared, of ankylosing spondylitis blood was a TCR beta motif of roughly eight highly homologous variants. Before this, some motif variants had been reported in reactive arthritis synovial fluid and blood.

Sequenced material: blood, either unsorted or a sorted T cell fraction (not recorded which). The receptor was isolated from a male donor with ankylosing spondylitis.

In DNA form, the CDR3 reads TGTGCCAGCAGCCACCCTTCCGGGGGGACTGAAGCTTTCTTT. It translates to CASSHPSGGTEAFF. The chain uses TRBV3-1 and TRBJ1-1; possible D gene TRBD1, 5 bases. V was shortened by 3 bases and J by 5 bases, with 13 bases between the two germline ends. In germline, CDR1 is LGHDT, CDR2 YNNKEL (reference sequence). CDR3 length: 14 residues. Full variable domain (missing parts from reference TRBV3-1 and TRBJ1-1): DTAVSQTPKYLVTQMGNDKSIKCEQNLGHDTMYWYKQDSKKFLKIMFSYNNKELIINETVPNRFSPKSPDKAHLNLHINSLELGDSAVYFCASSHPSGGTEAFFGQGTRLTVV.